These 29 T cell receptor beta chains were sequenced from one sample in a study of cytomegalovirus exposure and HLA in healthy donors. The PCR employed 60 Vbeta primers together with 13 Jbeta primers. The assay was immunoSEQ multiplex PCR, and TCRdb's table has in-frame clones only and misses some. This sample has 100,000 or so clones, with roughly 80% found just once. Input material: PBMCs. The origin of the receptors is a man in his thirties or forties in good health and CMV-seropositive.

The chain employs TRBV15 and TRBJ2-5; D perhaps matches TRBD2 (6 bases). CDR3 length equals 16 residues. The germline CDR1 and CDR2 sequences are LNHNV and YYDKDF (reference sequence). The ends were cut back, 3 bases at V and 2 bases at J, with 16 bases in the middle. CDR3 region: CATSSSRWAGQETQYF. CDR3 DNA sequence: TGTGCCACCAGCAGTTCTAGGTGGGCGGGACAAGAGACCCAGTACTTC.

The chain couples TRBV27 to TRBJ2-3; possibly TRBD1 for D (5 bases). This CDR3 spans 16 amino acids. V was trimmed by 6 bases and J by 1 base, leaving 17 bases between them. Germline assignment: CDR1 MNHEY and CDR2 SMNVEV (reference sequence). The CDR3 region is CASRRIGVTGTDTQYF. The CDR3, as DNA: TGTGCCAGCAGGAGAATAGGGGTGACGGGCACAGATACGCAGTATTTT.

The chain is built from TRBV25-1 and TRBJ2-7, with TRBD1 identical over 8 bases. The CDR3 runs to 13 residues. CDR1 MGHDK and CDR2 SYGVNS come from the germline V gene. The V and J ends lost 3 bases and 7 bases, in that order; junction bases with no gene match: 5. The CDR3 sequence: CASSDRGPGEQYF. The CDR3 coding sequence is TGTGCCAGCAGTGACAGGGGGCCAGGGGAGCAGTACTTC.

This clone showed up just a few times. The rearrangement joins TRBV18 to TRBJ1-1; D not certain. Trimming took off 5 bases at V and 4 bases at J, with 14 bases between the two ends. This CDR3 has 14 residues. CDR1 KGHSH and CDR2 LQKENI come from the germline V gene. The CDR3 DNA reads TGTGCCAGCTCAACTGCTACGCCTGGCACTGAAGCTTTCTTT. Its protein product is CASSTATPGTEAFF.

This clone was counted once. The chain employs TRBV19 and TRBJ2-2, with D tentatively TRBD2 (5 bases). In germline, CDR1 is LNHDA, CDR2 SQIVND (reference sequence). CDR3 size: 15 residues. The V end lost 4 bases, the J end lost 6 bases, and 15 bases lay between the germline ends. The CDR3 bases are TGTGCCAGTAGTAGAGGGTTTGGTGGGGCCGGGGAGCTGTTTTTT. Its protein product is CASSRGFGGAGELFF.

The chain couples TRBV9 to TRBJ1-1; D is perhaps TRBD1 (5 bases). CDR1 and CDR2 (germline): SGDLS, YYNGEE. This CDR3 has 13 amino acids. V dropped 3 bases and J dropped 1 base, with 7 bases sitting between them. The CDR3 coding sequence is TGTGCCAGCAGCGACAGGTCGAACACTGAAGCTTTCTTT. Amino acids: CASSDRSNTEAFF.

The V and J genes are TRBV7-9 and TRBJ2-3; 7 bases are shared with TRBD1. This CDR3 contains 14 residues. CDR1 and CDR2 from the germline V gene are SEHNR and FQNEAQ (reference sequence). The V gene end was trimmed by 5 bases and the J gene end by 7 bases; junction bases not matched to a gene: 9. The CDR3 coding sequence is TGTGCCAGCAGCCTTCAGGGGGAAGCCAATACGCAGTATTTT. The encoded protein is CASSLQGEANTQYF.

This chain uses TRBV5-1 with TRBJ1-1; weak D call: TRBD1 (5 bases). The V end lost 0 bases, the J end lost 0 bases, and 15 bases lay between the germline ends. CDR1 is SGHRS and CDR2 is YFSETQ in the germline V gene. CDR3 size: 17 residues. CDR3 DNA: TGCGCCAGCAGCTTGGGTGCGGGGCCCCTAATGAACACTGAAGCTTTCTTT. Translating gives CASSLGAGPLMNTEAFF.

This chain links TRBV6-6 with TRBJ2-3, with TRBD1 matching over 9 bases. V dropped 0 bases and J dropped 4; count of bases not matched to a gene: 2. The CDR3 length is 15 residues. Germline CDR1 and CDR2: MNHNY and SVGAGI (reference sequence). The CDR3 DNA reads TGTGCCAGCAGTTACTCCGGGACAGGGTCAGATACGCAGTATTTT. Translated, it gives CASSYSGTGSDTQYF.

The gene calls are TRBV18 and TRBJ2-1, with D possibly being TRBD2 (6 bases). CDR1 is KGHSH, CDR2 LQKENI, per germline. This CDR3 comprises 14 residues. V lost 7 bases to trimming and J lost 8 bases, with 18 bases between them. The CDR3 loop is CASFTSSEGDEQFF. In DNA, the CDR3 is TGTGCCAGCTTCACTAGCTCAGAAGGGGATGAGCAGTTCTTC.

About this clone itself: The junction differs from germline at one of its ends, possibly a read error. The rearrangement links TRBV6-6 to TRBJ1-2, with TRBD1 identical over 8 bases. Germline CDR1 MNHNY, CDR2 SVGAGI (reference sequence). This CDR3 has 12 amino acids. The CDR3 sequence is CASSYGQGGHPF. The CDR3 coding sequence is TGTGCCAGCAGTTACGGACAGGGAGGTCACCCCTTC.

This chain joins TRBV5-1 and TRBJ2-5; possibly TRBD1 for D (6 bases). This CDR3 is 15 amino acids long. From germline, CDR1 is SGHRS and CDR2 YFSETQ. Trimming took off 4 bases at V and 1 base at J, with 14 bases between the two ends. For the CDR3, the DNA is TGCGCCAGCAGCATACGACAGGCGGCCCAAGAGACCCAGTACTTC. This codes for CASSIRQAAQETQYF.

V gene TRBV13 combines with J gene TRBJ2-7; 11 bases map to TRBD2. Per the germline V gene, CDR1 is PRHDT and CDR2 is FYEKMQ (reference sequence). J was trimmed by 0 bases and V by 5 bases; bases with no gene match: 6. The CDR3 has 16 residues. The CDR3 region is CASSPLAGGPSYEQYF. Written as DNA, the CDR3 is TGTGCCAGCAGCCCGCTAGCGGGGGGCCCCTCCTACGAGCAGTACTTC. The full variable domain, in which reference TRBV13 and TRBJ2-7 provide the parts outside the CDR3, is AAGVIQSPRHLIKEKRETATLKCYPIPRHDTVYWYQQGPGQDPQFLISFYEKMQSDKGSIPDRFSAQQFSDYHSELNMSSLELGDSALYFCASSPLAGGPSYEQYFGPGTRLTVT.

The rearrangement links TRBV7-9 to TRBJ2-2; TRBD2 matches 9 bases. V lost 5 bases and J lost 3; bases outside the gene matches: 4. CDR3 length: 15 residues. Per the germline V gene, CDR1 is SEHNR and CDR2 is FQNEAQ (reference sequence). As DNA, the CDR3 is TGTGCCAGCAGCAGGACTAGCGCGGACACCGGGGAGCTGTTTTTT. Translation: CASSRTSADTGELFF.

The CDR3 spells CASSSWLGTEKETQYF. CDR3 coding DNA: TGTGCCAGCAGCTCTTGGCTGGGGACAGAAAAAGAGACCCAGTACTTC. The chain joins TRBV7-8 to TRBJ2-5, with TRBD1 matching over 7 bases. CDR3 length: 16 residues. Per germline, CDR1 SGHVS and CDR2 FQNEAQ. With V trimmed by 4 bases and J by 3 bases, 11 bases remained unmatched.

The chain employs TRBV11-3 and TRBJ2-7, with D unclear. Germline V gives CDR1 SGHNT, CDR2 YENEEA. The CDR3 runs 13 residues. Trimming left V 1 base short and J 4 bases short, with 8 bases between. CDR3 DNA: TGTGCCAGCAGCTTAGGGTTCGGGTACGAGCAGTACTTC. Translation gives CASSLGFGYEQYF.

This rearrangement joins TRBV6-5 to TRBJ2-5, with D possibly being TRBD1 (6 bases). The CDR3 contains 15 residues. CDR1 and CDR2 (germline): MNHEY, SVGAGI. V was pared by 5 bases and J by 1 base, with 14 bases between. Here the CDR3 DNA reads TGTGCCAGCAGTACGTTACAGGGAATCCAAGAGACCCAGTACTTC. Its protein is CASSTLQGIQETQYF.

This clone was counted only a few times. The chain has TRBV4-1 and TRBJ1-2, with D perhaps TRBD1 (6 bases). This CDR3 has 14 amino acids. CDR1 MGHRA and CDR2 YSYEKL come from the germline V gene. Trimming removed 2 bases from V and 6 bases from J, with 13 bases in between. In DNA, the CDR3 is TGCGCCAGCAGCCAACTATCAGGGGCAAATGGCTACACCTTC. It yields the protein CASSQLSGANGYTF.

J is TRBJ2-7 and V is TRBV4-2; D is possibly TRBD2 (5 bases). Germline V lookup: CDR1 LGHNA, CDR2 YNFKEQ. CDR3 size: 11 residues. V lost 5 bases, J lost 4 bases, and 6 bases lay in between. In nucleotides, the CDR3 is TGTGCCAGCAGCAGGGAGTACGAGCAGTACTTC. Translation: CASSREYEQYF.

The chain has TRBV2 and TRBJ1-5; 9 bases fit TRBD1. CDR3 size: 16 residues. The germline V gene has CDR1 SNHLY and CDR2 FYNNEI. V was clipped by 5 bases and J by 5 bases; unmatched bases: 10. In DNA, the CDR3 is TGTGCCAGCAGTCGGGACAGGGACCAAACCGATCAGCCCCAGCATTTT. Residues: CASSRDRDQTDQPQHF.

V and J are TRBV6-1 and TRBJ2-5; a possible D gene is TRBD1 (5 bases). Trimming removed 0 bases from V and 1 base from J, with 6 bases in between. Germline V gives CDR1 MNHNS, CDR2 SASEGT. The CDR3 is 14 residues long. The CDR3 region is CASSEARAQETQYF. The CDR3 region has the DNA TGTGCCAGCAGTGAAGCCAGGGCCCAAGAGACCCAGTACTTC.

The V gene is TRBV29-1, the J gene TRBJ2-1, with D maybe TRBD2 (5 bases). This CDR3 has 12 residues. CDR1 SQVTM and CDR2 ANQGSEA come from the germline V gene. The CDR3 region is CWARTALNEQFF. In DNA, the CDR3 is TGCTGGGCGCGGACTGCCCTCAATGAGCAGTTCTTC.

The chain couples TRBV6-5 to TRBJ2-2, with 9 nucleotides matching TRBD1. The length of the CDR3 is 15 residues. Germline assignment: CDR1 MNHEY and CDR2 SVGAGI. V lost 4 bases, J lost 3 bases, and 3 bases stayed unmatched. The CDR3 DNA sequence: TGTGCCAGCAGTTTATGGACAGGGGACACCGGGGAGCTGTTTTTT. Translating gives CASSLWTGDTGELFF.

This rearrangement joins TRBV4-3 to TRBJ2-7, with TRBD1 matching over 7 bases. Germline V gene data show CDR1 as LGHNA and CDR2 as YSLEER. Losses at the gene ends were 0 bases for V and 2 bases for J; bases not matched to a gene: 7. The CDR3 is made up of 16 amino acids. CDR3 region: CASSQEAGQGAYEQYF. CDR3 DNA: TGCGCCAGCAGCCAAGAAGCTGGGCAGGGGGCCTACGAGCAGTACTTC.

CDR3 loop: CATTLGAVGETQYF. As DNA, the CDR3 is TGTGCCACCACGCTAGGGGCGGTGGGGGAGACCCAGTACTTC. The chain recombines TRBV10-3 with TRBJ2-5; D possibly corresponds to TRBD1 (5 bases). Germline CDR1 reads ENHRY; CDR2 reads SYGVKD. Deletions cut 10 bases from V and 5 bases from J, with 20 bases between. CDR3 length equals 14 residues.

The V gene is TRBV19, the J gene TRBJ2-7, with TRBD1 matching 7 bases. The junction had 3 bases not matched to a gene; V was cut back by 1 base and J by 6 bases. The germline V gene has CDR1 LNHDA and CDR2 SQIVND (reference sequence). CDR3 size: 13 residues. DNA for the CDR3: TGTGCCAGTAGTATAGGACAGGGCAGCGAGCAGTACTTC. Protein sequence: CASSIGQGSEQYF.

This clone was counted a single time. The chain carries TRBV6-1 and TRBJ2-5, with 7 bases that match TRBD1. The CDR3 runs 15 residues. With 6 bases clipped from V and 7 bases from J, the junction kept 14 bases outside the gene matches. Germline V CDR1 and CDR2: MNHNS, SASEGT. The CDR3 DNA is TGTGCCAGCAGGGGACAGTCGCCCCGACAGGTGACCCAGTACTTC. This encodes CASRGQSPRQVTQYF.

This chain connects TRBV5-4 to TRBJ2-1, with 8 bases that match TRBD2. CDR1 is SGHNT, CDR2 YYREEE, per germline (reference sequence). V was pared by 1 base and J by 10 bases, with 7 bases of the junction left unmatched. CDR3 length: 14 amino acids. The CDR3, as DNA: TGTGCCAGCAGCTTGTGGACTAGCACCAGGGAGCAGTTCTTC. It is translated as CASSLWTSTREQFF.

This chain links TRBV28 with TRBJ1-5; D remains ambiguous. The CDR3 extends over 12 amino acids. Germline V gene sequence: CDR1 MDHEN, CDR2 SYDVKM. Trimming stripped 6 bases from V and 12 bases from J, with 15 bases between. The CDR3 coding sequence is TGTGCCAGCAGCCCCTCCGGGGAGCACCAGCATTTT. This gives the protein CASSPSGEHQHF.